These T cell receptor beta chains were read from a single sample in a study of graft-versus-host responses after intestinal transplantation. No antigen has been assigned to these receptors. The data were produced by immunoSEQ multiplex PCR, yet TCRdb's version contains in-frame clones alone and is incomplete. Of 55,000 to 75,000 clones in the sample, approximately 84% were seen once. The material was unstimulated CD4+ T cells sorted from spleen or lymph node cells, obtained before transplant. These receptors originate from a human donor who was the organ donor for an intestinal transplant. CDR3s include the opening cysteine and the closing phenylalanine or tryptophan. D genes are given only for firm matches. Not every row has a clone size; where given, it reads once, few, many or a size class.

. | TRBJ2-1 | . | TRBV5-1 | CASSLADGAAEQFF | TGCGCCAGCAGCTTGGCCGATGGGGCGGCAGAGCAGTTCTTC
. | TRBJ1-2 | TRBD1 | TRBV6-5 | CASSYRGLANYGYTF | TGTGCCAGCAGTTACAGGGGGCTAGCTAACTATGGCTACACCTTC
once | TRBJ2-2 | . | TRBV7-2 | CASSLAEAGRTGELFF | TGTGCCAGCAGCTTAGCAGAGGCAGGGAGGACCGGGGAGCTGTTTTTT
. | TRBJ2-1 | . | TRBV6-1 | CASSARGGGAFNEQFF | TGTGCCAGCAGTGCCCGAGGCGGGGGCGCCTTCAATGAGCAGTTCTTC
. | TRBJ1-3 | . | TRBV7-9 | CASSSDISGNTIYF | TGTGCCAGCAGCTCTGACATCTCTGGAAACACCATATATTTT
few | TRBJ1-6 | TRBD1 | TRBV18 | CASSRGQGDNSPLHF | TGTGCCAGCTCCCGAGGACAGGGTGATAATTCACCCCTCCACTTT
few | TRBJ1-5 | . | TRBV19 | CASTLVGALQPQHF | TGTGCCAGTACTCTTGTAGGGGCTCTTCAGCCCCAGCATTTT
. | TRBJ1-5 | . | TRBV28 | CASSSTHREVAQHF | TGTGCCAGCAGTTCCACCCACAGGGAAGTAGCCCAGCATTTT
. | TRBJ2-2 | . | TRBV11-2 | CASRAGGELFF | TGTGCCAGCAGAGCGGGCGGGGAGCTGTTTTTT
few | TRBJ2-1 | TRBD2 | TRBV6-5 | CASSYSPGGYNEQFF | TGTGCCAGCAGTTACTCTCCGGGGGGGTACAATGAGCAGTTCTTC
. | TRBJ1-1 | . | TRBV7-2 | CASSLTDMNTEAFF | TGTGCCAGCAGCTTAACTGATATGAACACTGAAGCTTTCTTT
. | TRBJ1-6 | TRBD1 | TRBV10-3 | CAINRDRGSPLHF | TGTGCCATCAATAGGGACAGGGGTTCACCCCTCCACTTT
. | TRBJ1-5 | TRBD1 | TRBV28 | CASKGAWSNQPQHF | TGTGCCAGCAAGGGGGCATGGAGCAATCAGCCCCAGCATTTT
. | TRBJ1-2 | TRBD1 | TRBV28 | CASSPPSGTGVRGYTF | TGTGCCAGCAGTCCCCCAAGTGGGACAGGGGTCAGGGGCTACACCTTC
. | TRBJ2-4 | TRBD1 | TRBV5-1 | CASSLRTGGTKNIQYF | TGCGCCAGCAGCTTGAGGACAGGGGGGACCAAAAACATTCAGTACTTC
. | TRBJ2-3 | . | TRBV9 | CASSVMAGLDTQYF | TGTGCCAGCAGCGTTATGGCAGGTCTAGATACGCAGTATTTT
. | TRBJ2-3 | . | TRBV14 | CASAGDSGYRDTQYF | TGTGCCAGCGCCGGAGACTCCGGATATCGGGATACGCAGTATTTT
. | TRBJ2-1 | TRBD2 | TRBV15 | CATSITSGSYNEQFF | TGTGCCACCAGCATAACTAGCGGGAGCTACAATGAGCAGTTCTTC
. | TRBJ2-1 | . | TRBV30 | CAWTGVTEQFF | TGTGCCTGGACAGGGGTCACTGAGCAGTTCTTC
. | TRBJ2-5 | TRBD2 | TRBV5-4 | CASSPAGGVEETQYF | TGTGCCAGCAGCCCCGCTGGGGGGGTGGAAGAGACCCAGTACTTC
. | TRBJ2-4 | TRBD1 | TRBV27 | CASSYGDSSNIQYF | TGTGCCAGCAGTTATGGGGACAGTTCAAACATTCAGTACTTC
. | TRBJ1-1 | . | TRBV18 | CASSWGGGNTEAFF | TGTGCCAGCTCCTGGGGGGGCGGAAATACTGAAGCTTTCTTT
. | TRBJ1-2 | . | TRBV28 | CASSSEGPYGYTF | TGTGCCAGCAGTTCGGAGGGACCCTATGGCTACACCTTC
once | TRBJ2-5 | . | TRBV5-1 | CASSLVPSDRQETQYF | TGCGCCAGCAGCTTGGTCCCCAGTGACAGGCAAGAGACCCAGTACTTC
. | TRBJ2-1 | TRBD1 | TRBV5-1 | CASSDLTGVSPSSYNEQFF | TGCGCCAGCAGCGACCTTACAGGGGTTAGCCCCAGCTCCTACAATGAGCAGTTCTTC
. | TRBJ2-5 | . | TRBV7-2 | CASSFIREETQYF | TGTGCCAGCAGCTTCATCAGGGAAGAGACCCAGTACTTC
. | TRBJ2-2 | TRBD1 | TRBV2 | CASTGQGKAGELFF | TGTGCCAGCACGGGACAGGGAAAGGCCGGGGAGCTGTTTTTT
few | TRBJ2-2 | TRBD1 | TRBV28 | CASSGTGQANTGELFF | TGTGCCAGCAGCGGAACGGGACAGGCGAACACCGGGGAGCTGTTTTTT
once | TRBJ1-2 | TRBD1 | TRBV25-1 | CASSTDRGGYYGYTF | TGTGCCAGCAGTACGGACAGGGGGGGATACTATGGCTACACCTTC
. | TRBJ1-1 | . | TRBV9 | CASSVASAGMNTEAFF | TGTGCCAGCAGCGTAGCTTCGGCCGGGATGAACACTGAAGCTTTCTTT
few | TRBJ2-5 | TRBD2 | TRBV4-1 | CASSQDPSGGALETQYF | TGCGCCAGCAGCCAGGATCCTAGCGGGGGGGCATTAGAGACCCAGTACTTC
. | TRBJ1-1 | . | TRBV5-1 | CASSPQGLGNTEAFF | TGCGCCAGCAGCCCGCAGGGGTTGGGGAACACTGAAGCTTTCTTT
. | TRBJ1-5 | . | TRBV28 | CASSSPGANQPQHF | TGTGCCAGCAGTTCTCCCGGTGCCAATCAGCCCCAGCATTTT
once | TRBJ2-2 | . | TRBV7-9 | CASRPGQGAGELFF | TGTGCCAGCAGGCCCGGACAAGGGGCCGGGGAGCTGTTTTTT
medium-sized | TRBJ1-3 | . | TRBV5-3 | CARRLQASAGNTIYF | TGTGCCAGAAGGTTACAGGCGTCGGCTGGAAACACCATATATTTT
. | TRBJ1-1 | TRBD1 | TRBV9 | CASSVGGGDRGAFF | TGTGCCAGCAGCGTAGGGGGCGGGGACAGAGGAGCTTTCTTT
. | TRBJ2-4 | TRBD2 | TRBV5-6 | CASSLGGGRINIQYF | TGTGCCAGCAGCTTGGGCGGGGGGCGGATAAACATTCAGTACTTC
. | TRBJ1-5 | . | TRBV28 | CASNSPGSYQPQHF | TGTGCCAGCAATTCTCCGGGGTCTTATCAGCCCCAGCATTTT
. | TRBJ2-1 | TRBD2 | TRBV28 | CASSRSGGANEQFF | TGTGCCAGCAGCCGGAGCGGGGGGGCAAATGAGCAGTTCTTC
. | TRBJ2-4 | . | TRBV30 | CACSPGLIAKNIQYF | TGTGCCTGCTCGCCGGGTCTGATAGCCAAAAACATTCAGTACTTC
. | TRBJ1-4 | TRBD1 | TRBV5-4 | CASSFSSGGASEKLFF | TGTGCCAGCAGCTTTTCTTCAGGGGGCGCGTCCGAAAAACTGTTTTTT
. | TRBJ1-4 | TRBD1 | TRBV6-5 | CASSTATGGDEKLFF | TGTGCCAGCAGTACAGCGACAGGGGGCGATGAAAAACTGTTTTTT
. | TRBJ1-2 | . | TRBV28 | CASSLKGRAHGYTF | TGTGCCAGCAGTTTAAAAGGCAGGGCTCATGGCTACACCTTC
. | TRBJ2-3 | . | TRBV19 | CAASTLGQSTDTQYF | TGTGCCGCCTCAACTTTAGGACAGAGCACAGATACGCAGTATTTT
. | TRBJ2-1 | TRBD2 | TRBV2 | CASSDGLARNEQFF | TGTGCCAGCAGTGATGGACTAGCGAGGAATGAGCAGTTCTTC
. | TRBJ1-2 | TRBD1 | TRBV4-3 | CASSQDNIQGAYGYTF | TGCGCCAGCAGCCAAGATAATATCCAGGGGGCGTATGGCTACACCTTC
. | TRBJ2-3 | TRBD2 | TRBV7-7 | CASSLGTTADTQYF | TGTGCTAGCAGCCTAGGGACTACTGCAGATACGCAGTATTTT
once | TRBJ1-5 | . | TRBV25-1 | CATRRVSVSNQPQHF | TGTGCCACCAGGCGGGTATCAGTTAGCAATCAGCCCCAGCATTTT
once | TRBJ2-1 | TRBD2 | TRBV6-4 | CASSAVSGGAPEQFF | TGTGCCAGCAGTGCCGTCAGCGGGGGGGCCCCTGAGCAGTTCTTC
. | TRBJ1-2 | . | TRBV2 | CASSEEGLGYGYTF | TGTGCCAGCAGTGAAGAGGGGTTAGGCTATGGCTACACCTTC
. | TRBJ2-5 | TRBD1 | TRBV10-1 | CASRDLTGGTFQETQYF | TGCGCCAGCAGAGATTTAACAGGGGGCACTTTCCAAGAGACCCAGTACTTC
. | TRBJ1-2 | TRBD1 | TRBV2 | CASNGQANYGYTF | TGTGCCAGCAATGGACAGGCCAACTATGGCTACACCTTC
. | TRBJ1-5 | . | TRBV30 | CAWSVQNQPQHF | TGTGCCTGGAGTGTACAAAATCAGCCCCAGCATTTT
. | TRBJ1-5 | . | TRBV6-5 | CASSYRVYQPQHF | TGTGCCAGCAGTTACCGAGTTTATCAGCCCCAGCATTTT
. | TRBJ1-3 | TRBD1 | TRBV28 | CASSPGQGLGSGNTIYF | TGTGCCAGCAGTCCGGGACAGGGGTTAGGATCTGGAAACACCATATATTTT